The 14 T cell receptor beta chains presented below share a single source sample, sequenced in a study of Graves' ophthalmopathy and Graves' hyperthyroidism. Amplified material comprised TCR beta CDR3 regions derived from RNA transcripts. After a first-round RT-PCR with HTBI primers, a second-round multiplex PCR was run. TCRdb redid the calling of the multiplex PCR reads with MiXCR, one entry per CDR3 protein. The table lists approximately 500,000 distinct CDR3 sequences, 13% to 15% of them singletons. The sequencing input was blood. The receptors derive from a woman between 25 and 40 years old with Graves' ophthalmopathy.

This clonotype was detected only a few times. The chain links TRBV5-1 to TRBJ2-7; 7 bases are a match to TRBD2. The trim removed 0 bases at V and 6 bases at J, leaving 9 bases unmatched. The V gene's germline CDR1 is SGHRS and CDR2 YFSETQ. The CDR3 is 15 residues long. Here the CDR3 reads CASSLGRTRDREQYF. The CDR3 DNA reads as TGCGCCAGCAGCTTGGGTCGGACTAGAGATCGCGAGCAGTACTTC.

This clonotype has ten or more counts. V usage is TRBV28 and J usage is TRBJ2-7, with a weak D call TRBD1 (6 bases). This CDR3 spans 14 amino acids. Germline lookup yields CDR1 MDHEN and CDR2 SYDVKM. V dropped 3 bases and J dropped 3 bases, with 12 bases sitting between them. CDR3 bases: TGTGCCAGCAGTTTCCGGGACACGAACTACGAGCAGTACTTC. It specifies CASSFRDTNYEQYF.

This clonotype occurred a few times. This chain joins TRBV14 and TRBJ1-6; D might be TRBD1 (5 bases). Germline V gene sequence: CDR1 SGHDN, CDR2 FVKESK. The V end was cut by 1 base, the J end by 14 bases, with 15 bases between. The CDR3 length is 14 residues. CDR3 DNA: TGTGCCAGCAGCCAAGTGTCGTCGACGGGGGCCCTCCACTTT. Protein: CASSQVSSTGALHF.

This chain links TRBV27 with TRBJ1-1, with D possibly TRBD1 on 6 matching bases. The V end lost 5 bases, the J end lost 2 bases, and 21 bases lay between the germline ends. The germline V gene has CDR1 MNHEY and CDR2 SMNVEV (reference sequence). CDR3 length equals 17 residues. CDR3 DNA sequence: TGTGCCAGCAGTCCACAGCCCTGGGACACCGTTAACACTGAAGCTTTCTTT. As protein: CASSPQPWDTVNTEAFF.

This clonotype was counted at least ten times. This chain links TRBV10-2 with TRBJ2-7; 8 bases line up with TRBD2. The CDR3 sequence is 13 residues long. Losses at the gene ends were 2 bases for V and 5 bases for J; bases not matched to a gene: 2. Per germline, CDR1 WSHSY and CDR2 SAAADI. The CDR3 loop is CASSELLADEQYF. CDR3 coding DNA: TGCGCCAGCAGTGAGCTACTAGCGGACGAGCAGTACTTC.

This clonotype was picked up many times. The V and J genes are TRBV7-9 and TRBJ2-7, with TRBD2 identical over 8 bases. The germline CDR1 and CDR2 sequences are SEHNR and FQNEAQ (reference sequence). V gave up 2 bases and J gave up 5 bases; unmatched junction bases: 5. CDR3 length equals 14 residues. In DNA, the CDR3 is TGTGCCAGCAGCTTACTGGCGGGAGGCGACGAGCAGTACTTC. Its translation is CASSLLAGGDEQYF.

The chain recombines TRBV30 with TRBJ1-2, with D unclear. This CDR3 spans 14 amino acids. Between the trimmed V and J ends, which lost 3 bases and 2 bases, there was a span of 13 bases. The V gene's germline CDR1 is GTSNPN and CDR2 SVGIG (reference sequence). CDR3 DNA sequence: TGTGCCTGGAGGGAGGGTACCCTGAACTATGGCTACACCTTC. It translates to CAWREGTLNYGYTF.

This clonotype was found many times. The V gene is TRBV20-1, the J gene TRBJ2-5, with 10 bases aligning to TRBD1. The V gene's germline CDR1 is DFQATT and CDR2 SNEGSKA (reference sequence). This CDR3 contains 14 residues. J was trimmed by 5 bases and V by 6 bases; bases with no gene match: 9. The CDR3 nucleotides are TGCAGTGCAAATCGACAGGGGGCTATTGAGACCCAGTACTTC. This encodes CSANRQGAIETQYF.

This clonotype was observed many times. The V call is TRBV9, the J call TRBJ1-2; TRBD1 matches at 7 bases. Germline loops: CDR1 SGDLS, CDR2 YYNGEE. This CDR3 has 17 amino acids. J gave up 3 bases and V 3 bases, and 14 bases lay outside the gene matches. The chain's CDR3 is CASSEAWDSSPYYGYTF. DNA of the CDR3: TGTGCCAGCAGCGAAGCCTGGGACAGCTCACCATACTATGGCTACACCTTC.

The J gene is TRBJ2-7, the V gene TRBV6-1; D is uncertain. The CDR3 is 17 residues long. V dropped 2 bases and J dropped 3 bases, with 20 bases sitting between them. Looked up from germline, CDR1 is MNHNS and CDR2 is SASEGT. Written as DNA, the CDR3 is TGTGCCAGCAGTGAATGGAGAAACAGTGGGGTAGACTACGAGCAGTACTTC. Its protein product is CASSEWRNSGVDYEQYF.

In this sample, this clonotype turned up many times. The chain uses TRBV10-3 and TRBJ1-2; D remains ambiguous. This CDR3 has 14 residues. V was trimmed by 4 bases and J by 3 bases, leaving 12 bases between them. Per germline, CDR1 ENHRY and CDR2 SYGVKD. This CDR3 is CAISVGQHDYGYTF. CDR3 in DNA: TGTGCCATCAGTGTAGGGCAGCATGACTATGGCTACACCTTC.

This clonotype was found many times. The J gene is TRBJ2-7, the V gene TRBV28, with 8 bases matching TRBD1. The CDR3 runs 15 residues. Germline V gene lookup returns CDR1 MDHEN and CDR2 SYDVKM. V was clipped by 5 bases and J by 2 bases; unmatched bases: 8. The CDR3 region has the DNA TGTGCCAGCAGTGGGATTTGGGACAGGACCTACGAGCAGTACTTC. Amino acids: CASSGIWDRTYEQYF.

Ten or more counts support this clonotype. The V and J genes are TRBV4-2 and TRBJ2-2; D unresolved. The germline gives CDR1 LGHNA, CDR2 YNFKEQ. This CDR3 region has 15 residues. V dropped 4 bases and J dropped 3 bases, with 12 bases sitting between them. CDR3 nucleotides: TGTGCCAGCAGCCCCTCGGCCCATGACACCGGGGAGCTGTTTTTT. Translating gives CASSPSAHDTGELFF.

This clonotype was picked up many times. This rearrangement joins TRBV20-1 to TRBJ1-1, with D possibly being TRBD1 (5 bases). V was cut by 1 base and J by 0 bases, with 12 bases left in between. CDR1 and CDR2 from the germline V gene are DFQATT and SNEGSKA (reference sequence). The CDR3 extends over 15 amino acids. The CDR3 reads CSARGGGTLNTEAFF. CDR3 in DNA: TGCAGTGCTAGAGGGGGGGGGACTTTGAACACTGAAGCTTTCTTT.